This TCR beta chain is from a study of T-cell reconstitution after alpha-beta-depleted transplantation in children. This clonotype was recorded a few times. Using unique molecular identifiers, the investigators prepared the TCRbeta library. TCRdb fed the PCR reads into MiXCR, producing one record per CDR3 protein. The sample gives about 230,000 distinct CDR3 sequences, 8% to 10% of which show up once; over 5.5% is in the top ten. This CDR3 is built from 16 residues. The V end lost 0 bases, the J end lost 3 bases, and 12 bases lay between the germline ends. The V gene's germline CDR1 is LGHNA and CDR2 YNFKEQ.

The V call is TRBV4-2, the J call TRBJ1-3, with D perhaps TRBD1 (5 bases). The clonotype comes from a human donor who donated a stem cell graft to a child with acute lymphoblastic leukemia. The sample was PBMCs from the stem cell graft donor, taken from the stem cell graft. CDR3 in DNA: TGTGCCAGCAGCCAAGAATTCAGGGACGGTGGAAACACCATATATTTT. Residues: CASSQEFRDGGNTIYF.